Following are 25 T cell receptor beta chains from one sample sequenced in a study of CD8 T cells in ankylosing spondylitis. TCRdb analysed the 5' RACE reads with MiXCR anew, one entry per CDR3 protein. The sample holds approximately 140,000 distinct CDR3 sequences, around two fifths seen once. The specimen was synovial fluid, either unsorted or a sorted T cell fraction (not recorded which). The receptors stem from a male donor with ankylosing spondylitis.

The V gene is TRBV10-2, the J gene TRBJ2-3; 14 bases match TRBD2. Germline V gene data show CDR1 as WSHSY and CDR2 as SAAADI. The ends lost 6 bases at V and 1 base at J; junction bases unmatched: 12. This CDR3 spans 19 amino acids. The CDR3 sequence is CASSPGLAGGPKGTDTQYF. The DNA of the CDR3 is TGCGCCAGCAGCCCCGGACTAGCGGGAGGTCCCAAGGGCACAGATACGCAGTATTTT.

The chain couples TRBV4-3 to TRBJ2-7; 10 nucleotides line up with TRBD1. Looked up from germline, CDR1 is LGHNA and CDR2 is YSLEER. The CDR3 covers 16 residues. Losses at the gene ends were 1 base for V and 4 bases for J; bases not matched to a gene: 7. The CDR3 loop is CASSQGPAGQGYEQYF. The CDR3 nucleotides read TGCGCCAGCAGCCAAGGGCCTGCGGGACAGGGGTACGAGCAGTACTTC.

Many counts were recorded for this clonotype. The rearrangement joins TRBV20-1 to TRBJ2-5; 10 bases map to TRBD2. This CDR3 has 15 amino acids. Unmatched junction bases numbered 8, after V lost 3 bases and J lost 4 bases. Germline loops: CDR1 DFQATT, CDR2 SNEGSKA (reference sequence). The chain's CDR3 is CSARELAGVGETQYF. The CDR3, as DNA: TGCAGTGCTAGGGAGCTAGCGGGAGTTGGAGAGACCCAGTACTTC.

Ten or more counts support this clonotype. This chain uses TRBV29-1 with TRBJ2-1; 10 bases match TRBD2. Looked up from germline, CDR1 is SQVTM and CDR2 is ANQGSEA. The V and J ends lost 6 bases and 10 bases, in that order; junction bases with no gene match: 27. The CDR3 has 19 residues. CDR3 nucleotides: TGCAGCGTAACCACTAGCGGGGAGACTTATGGGGTGTTGGGCTTGGAGCAGTTCTTC. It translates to CSVTTSGETYGVLGLEQFF.

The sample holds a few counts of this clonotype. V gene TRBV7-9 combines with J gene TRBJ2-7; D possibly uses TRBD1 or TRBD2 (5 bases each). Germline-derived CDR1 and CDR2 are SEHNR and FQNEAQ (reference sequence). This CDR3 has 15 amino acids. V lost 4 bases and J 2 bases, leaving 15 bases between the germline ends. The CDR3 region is CASSSGAGLTYEQYF. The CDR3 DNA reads TGTGCCAGCAGCTCCGGGGCAGGGTTGACCTACGAGCAGTACTTC.

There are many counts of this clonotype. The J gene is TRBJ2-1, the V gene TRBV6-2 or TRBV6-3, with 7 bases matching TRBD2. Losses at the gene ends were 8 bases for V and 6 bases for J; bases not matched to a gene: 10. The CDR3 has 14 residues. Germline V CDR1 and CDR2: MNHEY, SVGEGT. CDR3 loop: CASVFAGATNEQFF. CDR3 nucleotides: TGTGCCAGCGTTTTTGCGGGAGCGACCAATGAGCAGTTCTTC.

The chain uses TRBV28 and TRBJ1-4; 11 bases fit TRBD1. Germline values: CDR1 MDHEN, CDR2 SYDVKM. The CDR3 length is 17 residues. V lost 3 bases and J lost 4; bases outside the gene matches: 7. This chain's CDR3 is CASSFRGQGVINEKLFF. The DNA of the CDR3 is TGTGCCAGCAGTTTTCGGGGACAGGGGGTTATTAATGAAAAACTGTTTTTT.

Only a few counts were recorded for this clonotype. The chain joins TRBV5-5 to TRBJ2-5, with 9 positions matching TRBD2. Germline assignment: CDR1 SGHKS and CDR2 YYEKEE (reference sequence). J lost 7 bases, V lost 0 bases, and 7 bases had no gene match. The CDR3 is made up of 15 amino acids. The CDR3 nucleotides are TGTGCCAGCAGCTTGGGGGGACTAGCTAAATGGACCCAGTACTTC. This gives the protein CASSLGGLAKWTQYF.

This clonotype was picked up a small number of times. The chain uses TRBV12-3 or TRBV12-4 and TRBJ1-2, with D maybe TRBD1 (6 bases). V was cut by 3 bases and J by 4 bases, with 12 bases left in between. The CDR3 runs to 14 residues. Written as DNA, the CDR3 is TGTGCCAGCAGTTTCCGGGACAAGGTCTATGGCTACACCTTC. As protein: CASSFRDKVYGYTF.

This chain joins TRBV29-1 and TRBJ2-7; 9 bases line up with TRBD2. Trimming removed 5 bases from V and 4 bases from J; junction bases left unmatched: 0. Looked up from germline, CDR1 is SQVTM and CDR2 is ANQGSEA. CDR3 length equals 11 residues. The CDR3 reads CSVSGGYEQYF. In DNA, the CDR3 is TGCAGCGTTAGCGGGGGGTACGAGCAGTACTTC.

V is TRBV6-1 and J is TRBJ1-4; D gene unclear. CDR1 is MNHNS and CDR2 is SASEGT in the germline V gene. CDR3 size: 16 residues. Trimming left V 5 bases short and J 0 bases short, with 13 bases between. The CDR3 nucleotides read TGTGCCAGCAGTCTTCCCGGGGAGTCAACTAATGAAAAACTGTTTTTT. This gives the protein CASSLPGESTNEKLFF.

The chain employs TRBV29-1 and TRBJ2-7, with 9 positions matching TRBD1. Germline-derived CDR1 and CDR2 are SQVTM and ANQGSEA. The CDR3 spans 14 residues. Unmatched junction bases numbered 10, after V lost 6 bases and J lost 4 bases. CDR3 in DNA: TGCAGCGTGATAGCGACAGGGGGGTCGTACGAGCAGTACTTC. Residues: CSVIATGGSYEQYF.

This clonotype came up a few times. The CDR3 loop reads CASSPDVDTQYF. The DNA for the CDR3 is TGTGCCAGCAGTCCGGACGTAGATACGCAGTATTTT. The V call is TRBV12-3 or TRBV12-4, the J call TRBJ2-3; no firm D call. This CDR3 is 12 amino acids long. V was trimmed by 5 bases and J by 5 bases, leaving 8 bases between them.

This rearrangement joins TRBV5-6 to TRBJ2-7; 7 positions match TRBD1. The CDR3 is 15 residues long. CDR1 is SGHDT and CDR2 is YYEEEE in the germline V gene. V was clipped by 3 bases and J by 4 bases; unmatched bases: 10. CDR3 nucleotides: TGTGCCAGCAGCTATTACAGGGGCCCCGGGTACGAGCAGTACTTC. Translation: CASSYYRGPGYEQYF.

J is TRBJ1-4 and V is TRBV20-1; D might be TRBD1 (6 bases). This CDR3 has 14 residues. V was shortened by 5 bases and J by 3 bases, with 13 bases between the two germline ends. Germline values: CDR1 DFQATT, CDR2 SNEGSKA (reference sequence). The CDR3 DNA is TGCAGTGCTCCTACAGGGAGGGCTAATGAAAAACTGTTTTTT. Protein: CSAPTGRANEKLFF.

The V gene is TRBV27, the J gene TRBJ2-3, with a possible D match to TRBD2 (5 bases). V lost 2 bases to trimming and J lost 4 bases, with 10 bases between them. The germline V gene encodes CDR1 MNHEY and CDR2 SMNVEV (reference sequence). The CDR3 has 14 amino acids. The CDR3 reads CASSLSRGSDTQYF. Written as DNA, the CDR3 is TGTGCCAGCAGTTTAAGCCGGGGTTCAGATACGCAGTATTTT.

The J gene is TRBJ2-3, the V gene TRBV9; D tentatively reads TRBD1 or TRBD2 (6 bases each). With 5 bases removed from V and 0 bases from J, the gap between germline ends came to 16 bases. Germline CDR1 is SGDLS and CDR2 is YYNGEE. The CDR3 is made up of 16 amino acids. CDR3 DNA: TGTGCCAGCAGAAAGGGGGTTAGCGGCAGCACAGATACGCAGTATTTT. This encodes CASRKGVSGSTDTQYF.

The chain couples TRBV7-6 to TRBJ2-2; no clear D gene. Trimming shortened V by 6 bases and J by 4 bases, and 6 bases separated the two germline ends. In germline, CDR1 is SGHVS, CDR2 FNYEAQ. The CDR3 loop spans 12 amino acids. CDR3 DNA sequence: TGTGCCAGCAGTATAATCACCGGGGAGCTGTTTTTT. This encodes CASSIITGELFF.

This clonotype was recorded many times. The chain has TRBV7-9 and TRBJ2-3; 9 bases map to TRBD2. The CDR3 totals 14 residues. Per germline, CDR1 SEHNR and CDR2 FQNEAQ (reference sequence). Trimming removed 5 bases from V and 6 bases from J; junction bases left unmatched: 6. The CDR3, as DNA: TGTGCCAGCAGCCCCCGGACTAGCGTGGATACGCAGTATTTT. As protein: CASSPRTSVDTQYF.

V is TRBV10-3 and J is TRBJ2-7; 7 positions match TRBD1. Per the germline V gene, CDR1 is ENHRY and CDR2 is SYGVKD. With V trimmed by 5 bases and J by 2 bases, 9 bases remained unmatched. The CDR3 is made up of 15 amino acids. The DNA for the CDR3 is TGTGCCATCAGTACAACACAGGGGTTCCCCTACGAGCAGTACTTC. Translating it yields CAISTTQGFPYEQYF.

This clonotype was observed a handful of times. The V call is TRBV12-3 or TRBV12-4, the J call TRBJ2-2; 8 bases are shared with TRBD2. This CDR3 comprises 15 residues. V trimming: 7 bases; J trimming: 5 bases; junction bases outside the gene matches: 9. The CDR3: CASTLGLDGTGELFF. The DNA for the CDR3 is TGTGCCAGCACCCTGGGACTAGATGGGACCGGGGAGCTGTTTTTT.

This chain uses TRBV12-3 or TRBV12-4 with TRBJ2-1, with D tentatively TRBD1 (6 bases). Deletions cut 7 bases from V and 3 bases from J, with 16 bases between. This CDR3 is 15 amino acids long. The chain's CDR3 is CASIPTGLVYNEQFF. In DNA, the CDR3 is TGTGCCAGCATACCCACAGGGTTGGTCTACAATGAGCAGTTCTTC.

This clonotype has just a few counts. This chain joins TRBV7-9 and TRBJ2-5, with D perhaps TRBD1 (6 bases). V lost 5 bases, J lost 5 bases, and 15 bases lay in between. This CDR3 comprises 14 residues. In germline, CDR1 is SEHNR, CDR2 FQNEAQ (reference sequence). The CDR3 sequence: CASSHRAPPETQYF. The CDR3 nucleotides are TGTGCCAGCAGCCACAGGGCCCCTCCGGAGACCCAGTACTTC.

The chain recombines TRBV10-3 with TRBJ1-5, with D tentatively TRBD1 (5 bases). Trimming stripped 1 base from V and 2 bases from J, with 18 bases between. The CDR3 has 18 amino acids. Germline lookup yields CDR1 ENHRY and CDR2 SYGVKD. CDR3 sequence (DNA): TGTGCCATCAGTGAGTTTTTATATTGGGGGGTCGGCAATCAGCCCCAGCATTTT. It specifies CAISEFLYWGVGNQPQHF.

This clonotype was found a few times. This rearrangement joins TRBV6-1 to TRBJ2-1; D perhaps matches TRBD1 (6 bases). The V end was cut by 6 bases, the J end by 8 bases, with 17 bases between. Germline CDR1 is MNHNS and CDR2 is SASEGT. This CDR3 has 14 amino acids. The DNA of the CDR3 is TGTGCCAGCAGGACGGGACACACCTTCGATGAGCAGTTCTTC. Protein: CASRTGHTFDEQFF.